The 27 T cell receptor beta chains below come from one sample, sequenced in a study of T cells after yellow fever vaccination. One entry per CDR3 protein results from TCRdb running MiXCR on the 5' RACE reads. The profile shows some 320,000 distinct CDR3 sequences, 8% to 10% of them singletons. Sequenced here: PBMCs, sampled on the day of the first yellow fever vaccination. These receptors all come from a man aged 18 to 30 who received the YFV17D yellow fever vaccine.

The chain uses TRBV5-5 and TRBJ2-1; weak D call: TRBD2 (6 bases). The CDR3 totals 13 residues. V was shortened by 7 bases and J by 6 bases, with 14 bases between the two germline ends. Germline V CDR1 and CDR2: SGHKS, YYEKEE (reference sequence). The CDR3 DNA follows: TGTGCCAGCGCCTGGGGAGGTACCAATGAGCAGTTCTTC. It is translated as CASAWGGTNEQFF.

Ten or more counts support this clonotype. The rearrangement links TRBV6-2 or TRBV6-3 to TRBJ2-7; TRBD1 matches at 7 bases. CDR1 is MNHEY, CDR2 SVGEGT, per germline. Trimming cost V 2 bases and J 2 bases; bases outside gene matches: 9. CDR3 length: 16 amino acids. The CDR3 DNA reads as TGTGCCAGCAGTTACCGACAGGGAATCCCAGCCTACGAGCAGTACTTC. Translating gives CASSYRQGIPAYEQYF.

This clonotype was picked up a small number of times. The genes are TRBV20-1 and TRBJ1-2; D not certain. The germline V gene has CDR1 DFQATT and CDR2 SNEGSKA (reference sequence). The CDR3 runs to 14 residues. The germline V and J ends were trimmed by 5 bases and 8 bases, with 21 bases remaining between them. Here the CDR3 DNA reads TGCAGTGCTCGCGAGACTGGGAGTCTAGAGGGCTACACCTTC. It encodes CSARETGSLEGYTF.

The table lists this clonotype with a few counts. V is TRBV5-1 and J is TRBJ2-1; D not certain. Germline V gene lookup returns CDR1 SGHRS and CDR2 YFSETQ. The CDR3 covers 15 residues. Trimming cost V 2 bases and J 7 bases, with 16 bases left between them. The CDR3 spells CASSLSPLGRNEQFF. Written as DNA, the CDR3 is TGCGCCAGCAGCTTATCACCGCTAGGCAGGAATGAGCAGTTCTTC.

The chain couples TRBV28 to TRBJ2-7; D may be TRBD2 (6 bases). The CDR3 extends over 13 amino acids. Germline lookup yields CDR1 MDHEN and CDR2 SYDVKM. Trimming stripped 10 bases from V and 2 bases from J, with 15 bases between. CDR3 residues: CAMGRGITYEQYF. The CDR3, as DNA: TGTGCCATGGGACGGGGGATTACCTACGAGCAGTACTTC.

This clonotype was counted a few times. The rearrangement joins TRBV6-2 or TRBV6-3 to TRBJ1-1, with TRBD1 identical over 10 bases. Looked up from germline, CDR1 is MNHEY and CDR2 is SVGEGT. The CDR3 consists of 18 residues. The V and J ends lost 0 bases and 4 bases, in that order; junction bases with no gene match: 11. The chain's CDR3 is CASSYSTGGLSASTEAFF. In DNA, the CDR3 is TGTGCCAGCAGTTACTCGACAGGGGGCTTATCGGCCTCCACTGAAGCTTTCTTT.

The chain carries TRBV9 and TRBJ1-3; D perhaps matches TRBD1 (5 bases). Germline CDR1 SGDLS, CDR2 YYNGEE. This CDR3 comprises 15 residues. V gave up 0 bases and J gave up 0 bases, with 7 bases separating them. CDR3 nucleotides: TGTGCCAGCAGCGTAGACGGGGGCTCTGGAAACACCATATATTTT. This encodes CASSVDGGSGNTIYF.

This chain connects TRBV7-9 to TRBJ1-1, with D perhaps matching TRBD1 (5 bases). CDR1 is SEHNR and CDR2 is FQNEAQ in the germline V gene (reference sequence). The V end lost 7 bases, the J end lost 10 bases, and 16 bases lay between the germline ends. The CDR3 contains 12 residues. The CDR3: CASMRSVGRAFF. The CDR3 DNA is TGTGCCAGCATGCGGTCCGTGGGGCGAGCTTTCTTT.

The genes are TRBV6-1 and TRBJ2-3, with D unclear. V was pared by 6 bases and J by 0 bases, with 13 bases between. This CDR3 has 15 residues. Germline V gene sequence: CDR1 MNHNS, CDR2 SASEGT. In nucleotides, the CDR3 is TGTGCCAGCAGCGACCCGCCAGCTAGCACAGATACGCAGTATTTT. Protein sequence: CASSDPPASTDTQYF.

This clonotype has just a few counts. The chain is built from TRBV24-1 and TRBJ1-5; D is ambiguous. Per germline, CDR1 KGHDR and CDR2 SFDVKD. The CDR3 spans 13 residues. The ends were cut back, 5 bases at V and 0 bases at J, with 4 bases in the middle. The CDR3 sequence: CATSGDSNQPQHF. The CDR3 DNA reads TGTGCCACCAGTGGGGATAGCAATCAGCCCCAGCATTTT.

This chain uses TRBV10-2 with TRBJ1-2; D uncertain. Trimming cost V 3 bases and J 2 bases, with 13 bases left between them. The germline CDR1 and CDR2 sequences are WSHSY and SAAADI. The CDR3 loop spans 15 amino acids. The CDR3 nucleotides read TGCGCCAGCAGTGAAAGAGTAGTGGCCAACTATGGCTACACCTTC. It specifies CASSERVVANYGYTF.

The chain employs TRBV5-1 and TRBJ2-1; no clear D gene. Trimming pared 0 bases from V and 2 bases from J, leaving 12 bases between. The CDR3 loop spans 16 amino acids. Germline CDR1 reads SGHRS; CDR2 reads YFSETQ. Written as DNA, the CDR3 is TGCGCCAGCAGCTTGGCCCCCAGGACCACCTACAATGAGCAGTTCTTC. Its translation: CASSLAPRTTYNEQFF. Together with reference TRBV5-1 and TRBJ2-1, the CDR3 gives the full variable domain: KAGVTQTPRYLIKTRGQQVTLSCSPISGHRSVSWYQQTPGQGLQFLFEYFSETQRNKGNFPGRFSGRQFSNSRSEMNVSTLELGDSALYLCASSLAPRTTYNEQFFGPGTRLTVL.

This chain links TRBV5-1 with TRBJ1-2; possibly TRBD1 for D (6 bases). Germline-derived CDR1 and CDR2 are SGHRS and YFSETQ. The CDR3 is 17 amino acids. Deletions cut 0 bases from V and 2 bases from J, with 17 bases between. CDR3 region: CASSLGRKTGKNYGYTF. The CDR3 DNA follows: TGCGCCAGCAGCTTGGGCCGGAAAACAGGGAAAAACTATGGCTACACCTTC.

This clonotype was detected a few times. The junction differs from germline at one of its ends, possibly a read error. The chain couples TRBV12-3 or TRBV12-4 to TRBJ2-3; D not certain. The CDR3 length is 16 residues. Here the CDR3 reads CASSFLPGERTDTQYF. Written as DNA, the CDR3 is TGTGCCAGCAGTTTCCTCCCAGGAGAACGCACGGATACGCAGTATTTT.

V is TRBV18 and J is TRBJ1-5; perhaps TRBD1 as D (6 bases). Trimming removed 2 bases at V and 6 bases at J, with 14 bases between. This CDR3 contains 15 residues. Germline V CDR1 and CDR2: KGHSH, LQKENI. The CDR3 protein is CASSPYQGSGQPQHF. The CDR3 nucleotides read TGTGCCAGCTCACCATATCAGGGGAGCGGTCAGCCCCAGCATTTT.

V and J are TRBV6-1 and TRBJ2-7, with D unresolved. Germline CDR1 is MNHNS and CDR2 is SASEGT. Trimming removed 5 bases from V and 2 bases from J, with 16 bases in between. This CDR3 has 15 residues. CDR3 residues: CASSLQAGRTYEQYF. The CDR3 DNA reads TGTGCCAGCAGTCTGCAGGCAGGAAGAACCTACGAGCAGTACTTC.

The CDR3 bases are TGCGCCAGCAGCCACCTTTTTGGGCAGGGGAGCGACACTGAAGCTTTCTTT. This codes for CASSHLFGQGSDTEAFF. The J gene is TRBJ1-1, the V gene TRBV4-1; D perhaps matches TRBD1 (6 bases). Trimming took off 3 bases at V and 3 bases at J, with 20 bases between the two ends. The CDR3 is made up of 17 amino acids. The germline V gene encodes CDR1 MGHRA and CDR2 YSYEKL.

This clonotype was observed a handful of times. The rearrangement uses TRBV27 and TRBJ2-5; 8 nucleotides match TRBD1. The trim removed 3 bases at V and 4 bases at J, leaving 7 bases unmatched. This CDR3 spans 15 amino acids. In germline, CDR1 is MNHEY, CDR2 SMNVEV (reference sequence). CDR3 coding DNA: TGTGCCAGCAGTTTGGATCTCAGGGGGCGAGAGACCCAGTACTTC. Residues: CASSLDLRGRETQYF.

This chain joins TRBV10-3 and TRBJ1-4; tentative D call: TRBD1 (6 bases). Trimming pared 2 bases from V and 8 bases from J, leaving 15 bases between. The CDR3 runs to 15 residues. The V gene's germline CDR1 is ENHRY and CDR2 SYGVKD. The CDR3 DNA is TGTGCCATCAGTGAGGGGGGGCAGGACGGAGAAAAACTGTTTTTT. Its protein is CAISEGGQDGEKLFF.

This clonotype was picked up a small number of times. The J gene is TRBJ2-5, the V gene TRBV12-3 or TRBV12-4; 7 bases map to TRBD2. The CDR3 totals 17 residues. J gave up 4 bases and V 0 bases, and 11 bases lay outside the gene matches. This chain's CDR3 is CASSLALLAYGGETQYF. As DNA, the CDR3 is TGTGCCAGCAGTTTAGCTTTACTAGCGTACGGTGGAGAGACCCAGTACTTC.

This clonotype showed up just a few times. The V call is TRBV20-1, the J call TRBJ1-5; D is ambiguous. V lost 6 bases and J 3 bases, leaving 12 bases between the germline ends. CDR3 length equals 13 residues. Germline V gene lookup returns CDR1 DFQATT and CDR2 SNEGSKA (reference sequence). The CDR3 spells CSAGGRINQPQHF. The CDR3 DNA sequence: TGCAGTGCAGGCGGCAGGATCAATCAGCCCCAGCATTTT.

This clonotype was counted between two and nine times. The CDR3 coding sequence is TGCAGTGCTAGGAGGGGGACAGTCGACACAGATACGCAGTATTTT. Its protein is CSARRGTVDTDTQYF. J is TRBJ2-3 and V is TRBV20-1; TRBD1 aligns across 7 bases. Germline V gives CDR1 DFQATT, CDR2 SNEGSKA (reference sequence). CDR3 length: 15 residues. With 3 bases clipped from V and 2 bases from J, the junction kept 8 bases outside the gene matches.

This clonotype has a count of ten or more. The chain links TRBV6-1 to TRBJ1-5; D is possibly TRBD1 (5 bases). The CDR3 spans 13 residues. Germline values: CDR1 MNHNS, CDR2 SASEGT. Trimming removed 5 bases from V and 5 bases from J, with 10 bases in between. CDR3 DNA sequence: TGTGCCAGCAGTATTACGGGGGATCAGCCCCAGCATTTT. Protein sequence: CASSITGDQPQHF.

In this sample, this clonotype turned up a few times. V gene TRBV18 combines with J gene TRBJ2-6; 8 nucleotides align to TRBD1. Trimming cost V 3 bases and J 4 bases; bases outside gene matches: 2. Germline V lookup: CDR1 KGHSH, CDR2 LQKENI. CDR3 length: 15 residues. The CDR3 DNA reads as TGTGCCAGCTCACCGGGACAGGTGGGGGCCAACGTCCTGACTTTC. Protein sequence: CASSPGQVGANVLTF.

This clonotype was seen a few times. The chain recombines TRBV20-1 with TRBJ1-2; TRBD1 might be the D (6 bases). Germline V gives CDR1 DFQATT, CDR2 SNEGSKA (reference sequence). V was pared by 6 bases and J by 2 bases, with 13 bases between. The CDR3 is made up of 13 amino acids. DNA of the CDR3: TGCAGTGCCCACATGGGGGCCAACTATGGCTACACCTTC. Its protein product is CSAHMGANYGYTF.

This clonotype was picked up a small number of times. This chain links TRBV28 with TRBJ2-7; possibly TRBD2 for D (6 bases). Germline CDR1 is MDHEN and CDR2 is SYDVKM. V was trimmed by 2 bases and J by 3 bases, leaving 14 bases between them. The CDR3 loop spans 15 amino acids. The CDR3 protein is CASSLGGSRVYEQYV. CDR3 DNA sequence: TGTGCCAGCAGTTTAGGGGGGTCCCGAGTCTACGAGCAGTACGTC.

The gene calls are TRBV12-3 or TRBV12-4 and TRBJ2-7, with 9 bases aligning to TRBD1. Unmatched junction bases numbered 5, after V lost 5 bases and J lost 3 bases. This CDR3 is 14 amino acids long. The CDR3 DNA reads TGTGCCAGCAGTCCAGACAGGGGGAGCTACGAGCAGTACGTC. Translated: CASSPDRGSYEQYV.